This T cell receptor beta chain was recorded in a study of response to subunit inactivated influenza vaccine. Germline values: CDR1 LGHNA, CDR2 YSLEER. The CDR3 is made up of 17 amino acids. The V and J ends lost 1 base and 2 bases respectively, with 17 bases between them. Whole-study findings and limits: Each seasonal influenza vaccination, the authors suggested, recruits few new T cells.

This clonotype was counted a few times. Its antigen is unknown. TCRdb itself ran the RT-PCR reads through MiXCR, one entry per CDR3 protein. The data hold 400,000 to 650,000 distinct CDR3 sequences, with 6.5% to 8% observed a single time. The clonotype originates from a man in his fifties or sixties who received an inactivated influenza vaccine. The sample was PBMCs from blood, taken roughly 24 months after vaccination. The rearrangement joins TRBV4-3 to TRBJ1-1, with D perhaps TRBD1 (5 bases). DNA of the CDR3: TGCGCCAGCAGCCAAGCCCCTCGGGGCAGCGGAAACACTGAAGCTTTCTTT. Its translation: CASSQAPRGSGNTEAFF.